Each of the 30 T cell receptor beta chains below was sequenced from the same sample in a study of cytomegalovirus exposure and HLA in healthy donors. PCR was performed using 60 Vbeta and 13 Jbeta primers. Clones were sequenced by immunoSEQ multiplex PCR, and TCRdb holds only the in-frame ones, with some missing. The repertoire holds approximately 180,000 clones, with around 78% as singletons. Material for sequencing was PBMCs. These receptors were collected from a woman aged 45-65 years in good health and CMV-seropositive.

This clone has only one observation. The chain joins TRBV7-3 to TRBJ2-1, with 8 bases lining up with TRBD1. Trimming removed 5 bases from V and 2 bases from J; junction bases left unmatched: 5. The germline V gene has CDR1 SGHTA and CDR2 FQGTGA. This CDR3 comprises 15 residues. CDR3 region: CASSGGTGTYNEQFF. The CDR3 DNA reads TGTGCCAGCAGCGGGGGGACAGGTACCTACAATGAGCAGTTCTTC.

The rearrangement uses TRBV7-9 and TRBJ1-2; 9 nucleotides agree with TRBD1. V was pared by 5 bases and J by 8 bases, with 12 bases of the junction left unmatched. The CDR3 totals 15 residues. Germline-derived CDR1 and CDR2 are SEHNR and FQNEAQ (reference sequence). The CDR3 DNA sequence: TGTGCCAGCAGCCTTGGGGGTACAGGGGGCTCCGGCTACACCTTC. This translates into CASSLGGTGGSGYTF.

This clone was counted once. CDR3 coding DNA: TGTGCCAGCAGCCGGGAGTACCAAGAGACCCAGTACTTC. Amino acids: CASSREYQETQYF. The V and J genes are TRBV7-3 and TRBJ2-5, with D maybe TRBD2 (6 bases). From germline, CDR1 is SGHTA and CDR2 FQGTGA. CDR3 length: 13 amino acids. V shed 5 bases and J shed 0 bases, with 7 bases lying between them.

The rearrangement links TRBV5-1 to TRBJ1-1; weak D call: TRBD1 (5 bases). CDR1 and CDR2 from the germline V gene are SGHRS and YFSETQ. V gave up 3 bases and J gave up 5 bases, with 14 bases separating them. The CDR3 loop spans 14 amino acids. The CDR3 region is CASSSRPQGTEAFF. Written as DNA, the CDR3 is TGCGCCAGCAGCTCACGACCGCAGGGAACTGAAGCTTTCTTT.

This clone appeared a few times. In DNA form, the CDR3 reads TGTGCCAGCAGCTTCGGGAGAGGCGAAGCTTTCTTT. Translating it yields CASSFGRGEAFF. The rearrangement joins TRBV11-2 to TRBJ1-1, with D unresolved. V lost 3 bases to trimming and J lost 8 bases, with 10 bases between them. This CDR3 is 12 amino acids long. Germline lookup yields CDR1 SGHAT and CDR2 FQNNGV. Drawing the rest from reference TRBV11-2 and TRBJ1-1, the complete variable domain is EAGVAQSPRYKIIEKRQSVAFWCNPISGHATLYWYQQILGQGPKLLIQFQNNGVVDDSQLPKDRFSAERLKGVDSTLKIQPAKLEDSAVYLCASSFGRGEAFFGQGTRLTVV.

This chain joins TRBV6-1 and TRBJ1-1; D not certain. The germline V gene has CDR1 MNHNS and CDR2 SASEGT. This CDR3 comprises 14 residues. The ends were cut back, 2 bases at V and 4 bases at J, with 11 bases in the middle. CDR3 residues: CASSESGFGTEAFF. As DNA, the CDR3 is TGTGCCAGCAGTGAATCGGGATTCGGCACTGAAGCTTTCTTT.

This chain uses TRBV5-1 with TRBJ2-6; the D is unclear. Germline CDR1 SGHRS, CDR2 YFSETQ. This CDR3 is built from 14 residues. Trimming left V 4 bases short and J 4 bases short, with 9 bases between. The CDR3 DNA reads TGCGCCAGCAGCCCCCCGACAGGGGCCAACGTCCTGACTTTC. Translation: CASSPPTGANVLTF.

The chain recombines TRBV27 with TRBJ2-3; TRBD2 agrees at 11 bases. The germline CDR1 and CDR2 sequences are MNHEY and SMNVEV (reference sequence). This CDR3 is 18 amino acids long. With 2 bases clipped from V and 0 bases from J, the junction kept 7 bases outside the gene matches. The DNA for the CDR3 is TGTGCCAGCAGTTTACGTAGCGGGGGGGTTACTAGCACAGATACGCAGTATTTT. Amino acids: CASSLRSGGVTSTDTQYF.

Of note for this clone: At one end, the junction sequence differs from germline, possibly due to a read error. This sequence joins TRBV7-9 and TRBJ1-1, with 11 bases fitting TRBD1. The length of the CDR3 is 17 residues. Per germline, CDR1 SEHNR and CDR2 FQNEAQ (reference sequence). CDR3: CSSSLVTGGTGGTEAFF. The CDR3 nucleotides read TGTTCCAGCAGCTTAGTAACAGGCGGGACAGGGGGCACTGAAGCTTTCTTT. Combining the CDR3 with reference TRBV7-9 and TRBJ1-1 gives the whole variable domain DTGVSQNPRHKITKRGQNVTFRCDPISEHNRLYWYRQTLGQGPEFLTYFQNEAQLEKSRLLSDRFSAERPKGSFSTLEIQRTEQGDSAMYLCSSSLVTGGTGGTEAFFGQGTRLTVV.

The chain has TRBV2 and TRBJ2-1, with TRBD2 as a possible D gene (6 bases). From germline, CDR1 is SNHLY and CDR2 FYNNEI. Trimming pared 0 bases from V and 10 bases from J, leaving 7 bases between. This CDR3 contains 12 residues. The CDR3 spells CASSEAGGEQFF. CDR3 nucleotide sequence: TGTGCCAGCAGTGAAGCGGGGGGAGAGCAGTTCTTC.

This chain uses TRBV6-1 with TRBJ1-1; D uncertain. The CDR3 covers 14 residues. Germline CDR1 and CDR2: MNHNS and SASEGT. V lost 6 bases and J 0 bases, leaving 11 bases between the germline ends. In nucleotides, the CDR3 is TGTGCCAGCAGCGTTCGGAGGTTGAACACTGAAGCTTTCTTT. This codes for CASSVRRLNTEAFF.

J is TRBJ1-4 and V is TRBV7-9, with 7 bases that match TRBD1. The CDR3 length is 14 residues. CDR1 is SEHNR, CDR2 FQNEAQ, per germline (reference sequence). Germline trimming cut 7 bases from V and 0 bases from J; bases unmatched to any gene: 2. The CDR3 sequence: CASIGTATNEKLFF. CDR3 sequence (DNA): TGTGCCAGCATCGGGACAGCAACTAATGAAAAACTGTTTTTT.

This clone was found a few times. J is TRBJ2-2 and V is TRBV4-1; TRBD1 matches at 10 bases. The germline CDR1 and CDR2 sequences are MGHRA and YSYEKL. This CDR3 is built from 14 residues. The ends lost 4 bases at V and 4 bases at J; junction bases unmatched: 0. Here the CDR3 DNA reads TGCGCCAGCAGCCGACAGGGGGCCACCGGGGAGCTGTTTTTT. Protein product: CASSRQGATGELFF.

This clone was detected only a few times. The V gene is TRBV5-8, the J gene TRBJ1-6, with D tentatively TRBD1 (5 bases). Germline V gene data show CDR1 as SGHTS and CDR2 as YDEGEE. With 6 bases removed from V and 10 bases from J, the gap between germline ends came to 11 bases. This CDR3 has 12 amino acids. CDR3 in DNA: TGTGCCAGCAAATTCGGGGGATCACCCCTCCACTTT. Protein product: CASKFGGSPLHF.

CDR3 residues: CASSLRVGTEAFF. CDR3 nucleotide sequence: TGTGCCAGCAGCTTGAGGGTGGGCACTGAAGCTTTCTTT. J is TRBJ1-1 and V is TRBV7-7; D gene unclear. The V end was cut by 3 bases, the J end by 4 bases, with 9 bases between. Looked up from germline, CDR1 is SSHAT and CDR2 is FNYEAQ (reference sequence). The CDR3 is 13 amino acids.

The chain uses TRBV27 and TRBJ2-7; 7 nucleotides agree with TRBD1. This CDR3 is 15 amino acids long. CDR1 MNHEY and CDR2 SMNVEV come from the germline V gene (reference sequence). V shed 5 bases and J 4 bases; nucleotides not matched to a gene: 11. This CDR3 is CASSRRQGIGYEQYF. Here the CDR3 DNA reads TGTGCCAGCAGTCGAAGACAGGGAATAGGGTACGAGCAGTACTTC.

This rearrangement joins TRBV5-1 to TRBJ1-6; 9 positions agree with TRBD1. V was clipped by 4 bases and J by 8 bases; unmatched bases: 7. This CDR3 contains 15 residues. Germline values: CDR1 SGHRS, CDR2 YFSETQ. This CDR3 reads CASSPLDRGDSPLHF. As DNA, the CDR3 is TGCGCCAGCAGCCCCCTGGACAGGGGCGATTCACCCCTCCACTTT. Supplemented by reference TRBV5-1 and TRBJ1-6, the full variable domain reads KAGVTQTPRYLIKTRGQQVTLSCSPISGHRSVSWYQQTPGQGLQFLFEYFSETQRNKGNFPGRFSGRQFSNSRSEMNVSTLELGDSALYLCASSPLDRGDSPLHFGNGTRLTVT.

The rearrangement links TRBV5-1 to TRBJ2-7, with a tentative D call TRBD1 (5 bases). Trimming cost V 4 bases and J 5 bases, with 10 bases left between them. This CDR3 is 12 amino acids long. Germline values: CDR1 SGHRS, CDR2 YFSETQ. For the CDR3, the DNA is TGCGCCAGCAGCGAGCAGGGTAACGAGCAGTACTTC. Amino acids: CASSEQGNEQYF.

This sequence joins TRBV5-1 and TRBJ2-1; 9 bases are a match to TRBD2. From germline, CDR1 is SGHRS and CDR2 YFSETQ. With V trimmed by 0 bases and J by 2 bases, 3 bases remained unmatched. This CDR3 spans 16 amino acids. CDR3 residues: CASSLGSGGPYNEQFF. CDR3 nucleotides: TGCGCCAGCAGCTTGGGTAGCGGGGGCCCCTACAATGAGCAGTTCTTC.

V usage is TRBV10-3 and J usage is TRBJ2-5; 7 bases map to TRBD1. In germline, CDR1 is ENHRY, CDR2 SYGVKD. V gave up 7 bases and J gave up 1 base; unmatched junction bases: 6. The CDR3 loop spans 14 amino acids. The CDR3: CAIKRTGSQETQYF. As DNA, the CDR3 is TGTGCCATCAAGCGGACAGGTTCCCAAGAGACCCAGTACTTC.

The chain recombines TRBV18 with TRBJ2-1; tentative D call: TRBD2 (6 bases). CDR3 size: 14 residues. Germline loops: CDR1 KGHSH, CDR2 LQKENI. V was clipped by 1 base and J by 7 bases, with 11 bases between them. The CDR3 bases are TGTGCCAGCTCACCACGGCGGGGCAATAATGAGCAGTTCTTC. This translates into CASSPRRGNNEQFF.

This chain uses TRBV4-1 with TRBJ2-2; 13 bases map to TRBD2. The length of the CDR3 is 18 residues. Germline lookup yields CDR1 MGHRA and CDR2 YSYEKL. V was clipped by 3 bases and J by 5 bases; unmatched bases: 9. The CDR3 region has the DNA TGCGCCAGCAGCCAGTCGGGACTAGCGGGGTCGGGAACCGGGGAGCTGTTTTTT. Translation: CASSQSGLAGSGTGELFF.

This clone occurred once. This chain joins TRBV11-2 and TRBJ1-1; no clear D gene. The CDR3 has 13 residues. Germline V CDR1 and CDR2: SGHAT, FQNNGV. V dropped 1 base and J dropped 1 base, with 4 bases sitting between them. CDR3 nucleotides: TGTGCCAGCAGCTTAGCAGAGAACACTGAAGCTTTCTTT. It translates to CASSLAENTEAFF.

This rearrangement joins TRBV4-1 to TRBJ2-7; D is undetermined. CDR1 is MGHRA, CDR2 YSYEKL, per germline. CDR3 length: 14 residues. V gave up 0 bases and J gave up 1 base, with 7 bases separating them. In DNA, the CDR3 is TGCGCCAGCAGCCAAGATACCGGGTCCTACGAGCAGTACTTC. Protein sequence: CASSQDTGSYEQYF.

V gene TRBV5-1 combines with J gene TRBJ2-2; no reliable D call. The length of the CDR3 is 14 residues. The ends were cut back, 3 bases at V and 0 bases at J, with 6 bases in the middle. Per the germline V gene, CDR1 is SGHRS and CDR2 is YFSETQ. DNA of the CDR3: TGCGCCAGCAGCTCTACAGCGAACACCGGGGAGCTGTTTTTT. Protein product: CASSSTANTGELFF.

The CDR3 loop reads CASSTTGVLTEAFF. The CDR3 bases are TGTGCCAGCAGCACGACAGGGGTGCTGACTGAAGCTTTCTTT. V and J are TRBV7-3 and TRBJ1-1; TRBD1 matches 8 bases. CDR1 SGHTA and CDR2 FQGTGA come from the germline V gene. V was pared by 5 bases and J by 5 bases, with 7 bases of the junction left unmatched. The CDR3 has 14 residues.

The rearrangement joins TRBV7-8 to TRBJ2-5; 10 positions match TRBD1. In germline, CDR1 is SGHVS, CDR2 FQNEAQ. This CDR3 comprises 15 residues. Germline trimming cut 5 bases from V and 2 bases from J; bases unmatched to any gene: 5. In DNA, the CDR3 is TGTGCCAGCAGCCTTTCGGGACAGGGGCAAGAGACCCAGTACTTC. This gives the protein CASSLSGQGQETQYF.

V is TRBV18 and J is TRBJ2-3, with no clear D. Germline V CDR1 and CDR2: KGHSH, LQKENI. The CDR3 has 13 residues. Deletions cut 5 bases from V and 0 bases from J, with 6 bases between. The CDR3 DNA sequence: TGTGCCAGCTCAGTCCCAAGCACAGATACGCAGTATTTT. As protein: CASSVPSTDTQYF.

V usage is TRBV2 and J usage is TRBJ1-6; D remains unclear. The CDR3 runs 13 residues. CDR1 is SNHLY, CDR2 FYNNEI, per germline. The ends were cut back, 8 bases at V and 8 bases at J, with 13 bases in the middle. The CDR3 spells CASVTLIDSPLHF. Written as DNA, the CDR3 is TGTGCCAGCGTAACCCTCATAGATTCACCCCTCCACTTT.

This CDR3 is CASSFGQGPQETQYF. Written as DNA, the CDR3 is TGTGCCAGCAGCTTCGGACAGGGGCCCCAAGAGACCCAGTACTTC. This sequence joins TRBV7-3 and TRBJ2-5, with 9 bases matching TRBD1. Trimming took 3 bases from V and 1 from J; bases not matched to a gene: 3. The CDR3 consists of 15 residues. Germline V CDR1 and CDR2: SGHTA, FQGTGA.